This entry concerns a single TCR beta chain. What it binds is unknown. The same CDR3 arises from other DNA sequences in this sample as well. The data derive from a study of shared clonotypes between healthy human individuals. Whole-study findings and limits: Researchers found naive subsets generally carried larger estimated richness than memory subsets.

CDR3 size: 13 residues. Unmatched junction bases numbered 1, after V lost 3 bases and J lost 10 bases. Per germline, CDR1 LNHDA and CDR2 SQIVND (reference sequence). Profiled with immunoSEQ multiplex PCR; TCRdb holds only in-frame clones, not every one. The data hold about 2 million clones, with roughly 95% observed a single time. The receptor comes from a man younger than 35 in good health. V gene TRBV19 combines with J gene TRBJ1-6, with TRBD1 matching over 9 bases. The specimen sequenced was naive CD4+ T cells sorted from blood. Subset reported: CD45RA+ positively selected. The CDR3 region is CASSMDRGSPLHF. The DNA of the CDR3 is TGTGCCAGTAGTATGGACAGGGGATCACCCCTCCACTTT.